Shown below are 25 T cell receptor beta chains from a single sample sequenced in a study of T cell changes during pregnancy in multiple sclerosis (dated by TCRdb to between 2019 and 2020). Receptor amplification or capture employed the immunoSEQ multiplex PCR assay. Held by TCRdb, this immuneACCESS table contains in-frame sequences only and omits some clones. Under half of the omission traces to an unresolved V gene where checked; the cause of the rest is unknown. In this sample the table shows about 79,000 clones, around nine tenths of which occur a single time. The biggest ten clones account for approximately 0.43% of the sample. The source was CD4+ T cells from peripheral blood mononuclear cells, collected in the second trimester of pregnancy. All receptors derive from a female donor with multiple sclerosis, enrolled in a pregnancy study.

The chain carries TRBV5-8 and TRBJ2-5; 7 bases map to TRBD1. CDR1 is SGHTS, CDR2 YDEGEE, per germline. The CDR3 contains 14 residues. V gave up 0 bases and J gave up 5 bases; unmatched junction bases: 4. CDR3 amino acids: CASSLGTGWETQYF. The DNA of the CDR3 is TGTGCCAGCAGCTTGGGGACAGGATGGGAGACCCAGTACTTC.

The CDR3 here is CASSWGQGDYGYTF. For the CDR3, the DNA is TGTGCCAGCAGTTGGGGACAGGGAGACTATGGCTACACCTTC. The chain combines TRBV6-5 with TRBJ1-2; 9 nucleotides match TRBD1. Germline V gene data show CDR1 as MNHEY and CDR2 as SVGAGI. With V trimmed by 4 bases and J by 3 bases, 3 bases remained unmatched. There are 14 residues in the CDR3.

This chain uses TRBV27 with TRBJ2-7; TRBD2 matches at 10 bases. The J segment lost 4 bases and the V segment lost 10 bases, leaving 10 bases of the junction unmatched. The germline V gene encodes CDR1 MNHEY and CDR2 SMNVEV (reference sequence). CDR3 length: 14 amino acids. Here the CDR3 reads CATKAGGVRYEQYF. The CDR3 DNA reads as TGTGCCACGAAAGCGGGAGGGGTACGGTACGAGCAGTACTTC.

The chain is built from TRBV14 and TRBJ1-1; maybe TRBD1 (5 bases). Trimming shortened V by 0 bases and J by 4 bases, and 6 bases separated the two germline ends. Germline lookup yields CDR1 SGHDN and CDR2 FVKESK. The CDR3 consists of 13 residues. DNA for the CDR3: TGTGCCAGCAGCCAAGACAGGGTCACTGAAGCTTTCTTT. Protein: CASSQDRVTEAFF.

V is TRBV28 and J is TRBJ2-7, with 9 bases aligning to TRBD2. The length of the CDR3 is 15 residues. With 4 bases clipped from V and 0 bases from J, the junction kept 4 bases outside the gene matches. Germline V lookup: CDR1 MDHEN, CDR2 SYDVKM. As DNA, the CDR3 is TGTGCCAGCAGTTCCAGCGGGAGGCTCTCCTACGAGCAGTACTTC. It codes for CASSSSGRLSYEQYF.

CDR3 residues: CASSRTDLRANVLTF. CDR3 DNA sequence: TGTGCCAGTAGTCGGACAGACCTAAGGGCCAACGTCCTGACTTTC. The rearrangement links TRBV19 to TRBJ2-6; a possible D gene is TRBD1 (6 bases). This CDR3 contains 15 residues. The germline CDR1 and CDR2 sequences are LNHDA and SQIVND (reference sequence). V lost 5 bases, J lost 5 bases, and 13 bases lay in between.

The CDR3 loop is CASSTNRGPYEQYF. The CDR3 coding sequence is TGTGCCAGCAGCACGAACAGGGGCCCCTACGAGCAGTACTTC. The chain has TRBV7-8 and TRBJ2-7, with 7 nucleotides matching TRBD1. V lost 5 bases, J lost 2 bases, and 6 bases stayed unmatched. This CDR3 has 14 amino acids. Per germline, CDR1 SGHVS and CDR2 FQNEAQ. The full variable domain, completed using reference TRBV7-8 and TRBJ2-7, is GAGVSQSPRYKVAKRGQDVALRCDPISGHVSLFWYQQALGQGPEFLTYFQNEAQLDKSGLPSDRFFAERPEGSVSTLKIQRTQQEDSAVYLCASSTNRGPYEQYFGPGTRLTVT.

V usage is TRBV7-2 and J usage is TRBJ2-4; 7 bases are shared with TRBD2. The ends lost 8 bases at V and 5 bases at J; junction bases unmatched: 9. The germline V gene has CDR1 SGHTA and CDR2 FQGNSA. The CDR3 extends over 14 amino acids. CDR3 in DNA: TGTGCCAGCTCGCCGACTAGCACGCAAAACATTCAGTACTTC. Translation: CASSPTSTQNIQYF.

In this sample, this clone turned up a few times. The chain combines TRBV19 with TRBJ2-7; D might be TRBD1 (6 bases). V shed 4 bases and J shed 3 bases, with 16 bases lying between them. Germline V lookup: CDR1 LNHDA, CDR2 SQIVND (reference sequence). This CDR3 is 15 amino acids long. Here the CDR3 reads CASSRGPDSSYEQYF. CDR3 sequence (DNA): TGTGCCAGTAGTAGGGGCCCGGACAGCAGCTACGAGCAGTACTTC.

CDR3 amino acids: CASRAGQAMEQYF. The CDR3 DNA sequence: TGTGCCAGCAGAGCCGGACAGGCAATGGAGCAGTACTTC. The J gene is TRBJ2-7, the V gene TRBV5-5; 7 bases line up with TRBD1. The junction had 9 bases not matched to a gene; V was cut back by 5 bases and J by 7 bases. The CDR3 extends over 13 amino acids. The germline V gene has CDR1 SGHKS and CDR2 YYEKEE (reference sequence).

The chain carries TRBV7-9 and TRBJ1-4; TRBD1 agrees at 9 bases. CDR3 length: 14 residues. Trimming at V came to 4 bases and at J to 7 bases, leaving 4 bases not matched to a gene. The germline V gene encodes CDR1 SEHNR and CDR2 FQNEAQ (reference sequence). The CDR3 DNA follows: TGTGCCAGCAGCTCACAGGGGGCGGCTGAAAAACTGTTTTTT. Translation: CASSSQGAAEKLFF.

The rearrangement joins TRBV18 to TRBJ1-1; 10 nucleotides align to TRBD1. The CDR3 is 16 amino acids. V shed 3 bases, J shed 3 bases, and the junction held 7 bases outside the gene matches. Germline loops: CDR1 KGHSH, CDR2 LQKENI. CDR3 nucleotide sequence: TGTGCCAGCTCACCCTTTGGGACAGGGGTAGACACTGAAGCTTTCTTT. Its translation is CASSPFGTGVDTEAFF.

This rearrangement joins TRBV5-4 to TRBJ2-2; 7 positions agree with TRBD1. Trimming removed 0 bases from V and 0 bases from J; junction bases left unmatched: 2. Germline values: CDR1 SGHNT, CDR2 YYREEE (reference sequence). The CDR3 is made up of 16 amino acids. The CDR3 is CASSLAGGPNTGELFF. As DNA, the CDR3 is TGTGCCAGCAGCTTGGCAGGGGGACCGAACACCGGGGAGCTGTTTTTT. The full variable domain, with the rest looked up from reference TRBV5-4 and TRBJ2-2, is ETGVTQSPTHLIKTRGQQVTLRCSSQSGHNTVSWYQQALGQGPQFIFQYYREEENGRGNFPPRFSGLQFPNYSSELNVNALELDDSALYLCASSLAGGPNTGELFFGEGSRLTVL.

The chain combines TRBV27 with TRBJ2-5, with 12 bases fitting TRBD1. The CDR3 is 16 residues long. From germline, CDR1 is MNHEY and CDR2 SMNVEV (reference sequence). V was clipped by 4 bases and J by 5 bases; unmatched bases: 8. The CDR3 reads CASSSPGQGARETQYF. In nucleotides, the CDR3 is TGTGCCAGCAGTTCACCGGGACAGGGGGCTCGTGAGACCCAGTACTTC.

This clone has only one observation. The J gene is TRBJ1-6, the V gene TRBV27; TRBD1 aligns across 8 bases. Germline CDR1 is MNHEY and CDR2 is SMNVEV (reference sequence). The CDR3 covers 15 residues. V was clipped by 6 bases and J by 9 bases; unmatched bases: 10. CDR3 nucleotides: TGTGCCAGCAGAAAAGATGACAGGGGCCGTTCACCCCTCCACTTT. Protein sequence: CASRKDDRGRSPLHF.

The J gene is TRBJ1-2, the V gene TRBV21-1; the DNA was not compared with TRBD1, the D call given in the table. TRBV21-1 constitutes a pseudogene. The CDR3 totals 16 residues. As DNA, the CDR3 is TGTGCCAGCAGCAAAGCCCAACAGGAGATTGGCTATGGCTACACCTTC. Encoded protein: CASSKAQQEIGYGYTF.

This chain joins TRBV28 and TRBJ1-6, with TRBD1 identical over 7 bases. The CDR3 totals 13 residues. Germline V lookup: CDR1 MDHEN, CDR2 SYDVKM. Trimming at V came to 3 bases and at J to 14 bases, leaving 7 bases not matched to a gene. DNA of the CDR3: TGTGCCAGCAGTTTCTCAGGGGGTTTGGCCCTCCACTTT. Translation gives CASSFSGGLALHF.

This chain connects TRBV19 to TRBJ1-2, with 7 bases identical to TRBD1. Per germline, CDR1 LNHDA and CDR2 SQIVND (reference sequence). The CDR3 consists of 16 residues. With 3 bases clipped from V and 4 bases from J, the junction kept 11 bases outside the gene matches. DNA of the CDR3: TGTGCCAGTAGTATTGGGCCAAGGGGGCATGGCTATGGCTACACCTTC. Protein: CASSIGPRGHGYGYTF.

The chain has TRBV11-3 and TRBJ2-7; D unresolved. Germline V CDR1 and CDR2: SGHNT, YENEEA. The CDR3 is made up of 14 amino acids. V lost 0 bases and J lost 5, with 11 bases in between. Written as DNA, the CDR3 is TGTGCCAGCAGCTTAGATACGCGAGATAACGAGCAGTACTTC. The encoded protein is CASSLDTRDNEQYF.

V is TRBV5-5 and J is TRBJ2-7; D perhaps matches TRBD1 (5 bases). The CDR3 has 12 residues. CDR1 SGHKS and CDR2 YYEKEE come from the germline V gene (reference sequence). V was trimmed by 4 bases and J by 8 bases, leaving 13 bases between them. The DNA for the CDR3 is TGTGCCAGCAGCACACCGGACACGAAGCAGTACTTC. Protein product: CASSTPDTKQYF.

The chain combines TRBV2 with TRBJ2-3; D might be TRBD1 (6 bases). The length of the CDR3 is 14 residues. Between the trimmed V and J ends, which lost 7 bases and 0 bases, there was a span of 11 bases. Germline V gene sequence: CDR1 SNHLY, CDR2 FYNNEI. The CDR3 protein is CASIRTVSTDTQYF. The CDR3 DNA reads as TGTGCCAGCATCCGGACAGTTAGCACAGATACGCAGTATTTT.

The V call is TRBV28, the J call TRBJ1-2; the D gene is possibly TRBD1 (5 bases). CDR1 is MDHEN, CDR2 SYDVKM, per germline. The length of the CDR3 is 17 residues. V was trimmed by 1 base and J by 1 base, leaving 16 bases between them. The CDR3 loop reads CASSLFGASGDNYGYTF. CDR3 bases: TGTGCCAGCAGTTTATTCGGGGCTTCGGGGGATAACTATGGCTACACCTTC.

The rearrangement uses TRBV2 and TRBJ2-3; 7 positions agree with TRBD2. The CDR3 totals 15 residues. Trimming removed 6 bases from V and 2 bases from J; junction bases left unmatched: 8. CDR1 is SNHLY and CDR2 is FYNNEI in the germline V gene. The CDR3 DNA reads as TGTGCCAGCAGCGCCGTCGGGGGGTACACAGATACGCAGTATTTT. Translation gives CASSAVGGYTDTQYF.

DNA for the CDR3: TGTGCCTCCGGGACAGGGAATCAGCCCCAGCATTTT. As protein: CASGTGNQPQHF. This chain connects TRBV30 to TRBJ1-5; 9 bases map to TRBD1. From germline, CDR1 is GTSNPN and CDR2 SVGIG (reference sequence). The CDR3 length is 12 residues. Trimming cost V 7 bases and J 4 bases; bases outside gene matches: 2.

The chain uses TRBV19 and TRBJ1-1; D not certain. This CDR3 region has 13 residues. Per germline, CDR1 LNHDA and CDR2 SQIVND (reference sequence). V was shortened by 2 bases and J by 5 bases, with 9 bases between the two germline ends. CDR3 coding DNA: TGTGCCAGTAGTATATTCGGAGGGACTGAAGCTTTCTTT. Encoded protein: CASSIFGGTEAFF.